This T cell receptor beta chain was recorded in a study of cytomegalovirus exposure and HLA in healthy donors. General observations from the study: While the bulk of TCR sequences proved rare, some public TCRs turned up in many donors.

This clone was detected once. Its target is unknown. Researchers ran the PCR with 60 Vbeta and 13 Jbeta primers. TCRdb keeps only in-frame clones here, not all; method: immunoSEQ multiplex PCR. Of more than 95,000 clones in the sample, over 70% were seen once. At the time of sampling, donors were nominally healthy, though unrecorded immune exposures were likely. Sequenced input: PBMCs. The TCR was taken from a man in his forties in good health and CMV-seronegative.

CDR3 in DNA: TGCGCCAGCAGCCTAACAGGGGCCTTAAATGAAAAACTGTTTTTT. This encodes CASSLTGALNEKLFF. This chain joins TRBV5-1 and TRBJ1-4; TRBD1 matches at 7 bases. Germline V gene data show CDR1 as SGHRS and CDR2 as YFSETQ. The CDR3 contains 15 residues. V lost 4 bases to trimming and J lost 5 bases; unmatched junction nucleotides: 8. Based on the CDR3 plus reference TRBV5-1 and TRBJ1-4, the full variable domain is KAGVTQTPRYLIKTRGQQVTLSCSPISGHRSVSWYQQTPGQGLQFLFEYFSETQRNKGNFPGRFSGRQFSNSRSEMNVSTLELGDSALYLCASSLTGALNEKLFFGSGTQLSVL.